This TCR beta chain was observed in a study of blood T cell repertoires in COVID-19. Profiled with immunoSEQ multiplex PCR; TCRdb holds only in-frame clones, not every one. The sample includes about 110,000 clones, approximately 90% of them seen just once. V lost 3 bases and J lost 5; bases outside the gene matches: 7. CDR1 is LGHDT and CDR2 is YNNKEL in the germline V gene (reference sequence). This CDR3 has 15 residues. Sample: peripheral blood. The sequence was obtained from a human donor in a cohort sampled during active COVID-19. This chain links TRBV3-1 (or the pseudogene TRBV3-2) with TRBJ2-3; 8 bases agree with TRBD2. The CDR3 reads CASSQEAGVVDTQYF. CDR3 nucleotides: TGTGCCAGCAGCCAGGAAGCGGGAGTCGTAGATACGCAGTATTTT.